The 17 T cell receptor beta chains below were found in one sample sequenced in a study of blood T cells in healthy people across ages. A second about 7 to 12 cycle PCR used barcoded and J-beta primers. MiXCR was run by TCRdb on the 5' RACE reads, yielding one entry per CDR3 protein. Among 750,000 to 850,000 distinct CDR3 sequences listed, about 25% were seen once. These data were also reused for a study on T cells of mothers and their children.

Material: blood. The source of these receptors is a boy younger than 18 in good health.

The chain is built from TRBV7-2 and TRBJ1-1, with a weak D call TRBD1 (6 bases). V was trimmed by 1 base and J by 3 bases, leaving 15 bases between them. Germline V gene data show CDR1 as SGHTA and CDR2 as FQGNSA. The CDR3 covers 16 residues. The CDR3 spells CASSLDVGGADTEAFF. CDR3 DNA sequence: TGTGCCAGCAGCTTAGATGTTGGGGGCGCCGACACTGAAGCTTTCTTT.

The chain combines TRBV20-1 with TRBJ2-7; weak D call: TRBD1 (6 bases). The ends were cut back, 4 bases at V and 2 bases at J, with 9 bases in the middle. Per germline, CDR1 DFQATT and CDR2 SNEGSKA (reference sequence). The CDR3 spans 12 residues. CDR3 sequence: CSATRDTYEQYF. The CDR3 DNA is TGCAGTGCTACCCGGGACACCTACGAGCAGTACTTC.

This clonotype was recorded only once. The rearrangement joins TRBV10-3 to TRBJ2-5; a possible D gene is TRBD1 (5 bases). The J call is in doubt because the DNA end fits TRBJ2-7 better. CDR1 and CDR2 (germline): ENHRY, SYGVKD. CDR3 length: 12 amino acids. CDR3 amino acids: CAISESGREQYF. The CDR3 DNA reads TGTGCCATCAGTGAGTCGGGGCGCGAGCAGTACTTC.

The J gene is TRBJ2-3, the V gene TRBV18; tentatively, D is TRBD1 (7 bases). V lost 0 bases and J 0 bases, leaving 10 bases between the germline ends. The CDR3 is 16 amino acids. Germline-derived CDR1 and CDR2 are KGHSH and LQKENI. The CDR3 here is CASSPPRDRSTDTQYF. The CDR3 DNA sequence: TGTGCCAGCTCACCACCGCGGGACAGAAGCACAGATACGCAGTATTTT.

This clonotype was observed at least ten times. V and J are TRBV3-1 and TRBJ2-5, with 10 bases that match TRBD2. There are 17 residues in the CDR3. Germline V gene lookup returns CDR1 LGHDT and CDR2 YNNKEL (reference sequence). Unmatched junction bases numbered 10, after V lost 1 base and J lost 5 bases. DNA for the CDR3: TGTGCCAGCAGCCAAGGCCCAGCTAGCGGGAGAGGGGAGACCCAGTACTTC. This sequence encodes CASSQGPASGRGETQYF.

The chain recombines TRBV7-2 with TRBJ2-7; D unresolved. The CDR3 loop spans 15 amino acids. The V gene's germline CDR1 is SGHTA and CDR2 FQGNSA. Trimming took off 4 bases at V and 0 bases at J, with 13 bases between the two ends. CDR3 region: CASSYQAFLSYEQYF. The DNA for the CDR3 is TGTGCCAGCAGCTACCAGGCTTTCCTCTCCTACGAGCAGTACTTC.

CDR3 residues: CASSRQTLSSYEQYF. CDR3 sequence (DNA): TGTGCCAGCAGTAGACAGACACTGAGCTCCTACGAGCAGTACTTC. The V and J genes are TRBV2 and TRBJ2-7, with a possible D match to TRBD1 (5 bases). The CDR3 runs 15 residues. Germline-derived CDR1 and CDR2 are SNHLY and FYNNEI. V dropped 5 bases and J dropped 0 bases, with 14 bases sitting between them.

The chain combines TRBV3-1 with TRBJ2-7, with TRBD2 identical over 9 bases. CDR1 LGHDT and CDR2 YNNKEL come from the germline V gene (reference sequence). The CDR3 is 14 residues long. The trim removed 4 bases at V and 1 base at J, leaving 2 bases unmatched. The CDR3 DNA follows: TGTGCCAGCAGCCGGACTAGCGCTTCCTACGAGCAGTACTTC. Translation gives CASSRTSASYEQYF.

This clonotype has just a few counts. The chain links TRBV12-3 or TRBV12-4 to TRBJ2-7; D is perhaps TRBD2 (5 bases). The V and J ends lost 5 bases and 1 base respectively, with 12 bases between them. The CDR3 sequence is 14 residues long. The CDR3, as DNA: TGTGCCAGCAGTCGGTCCGCGGGTTCCTACGAGCAGTACTTC. Its translation: CASSRSAGSYEQYF.

This clonotype turned up a few times. The chain recombines TRBV7-6 with TRBJ2-5; 9 bases are a match to TRBD2. The end of the DNA fits TRBJ2-1 better, so the J call may be wrong. This CDR3 has 14 residues. Germline V gene sequence: CDR1 SGHVS, CDR2 FNYEAQ. Here the CDR3 DNA reads TGTGCCAGCAGTAAACAGCGGGGGGCGGATGAGCAGTTCTTC. Translating gives CASSKQRGADEQFF.

The chain has TRBV12-5 and TRBJ2-5; 14 nucleotides agree with TRBD2. Germline V lookup: CDR1 LGHNT, CDR2 FRNRAP. V dropped 6 bases and J dropped 3; count of bases not matched to a gene: 6. CDR3 length: 16 residues. In DNA form, the CDR3 reads TGTGCTAGTGGCCCCGGACTAGCGGGGGGCAAAGAGACCCAGTACTTC. It encodes CASGPGLAGGKETQYF.

V is TRBV7-2 and J is TRBJ2-7, with 8 nucleotides matching TRBD2. The V segment lost 0 bases and the J segment 2 bases; nucleotides outside the gene matches: 9. Germline CDR1 SGHTA, CDR2 FQGNSA. This CDR3 is 17 amino acids long. CDR3 nucleotides: TGTGCCAGCAGCTTAGCGCTTGGAGCGGGGGTCCCCTACGAGCAGTACTTC. Translation: CASSLALGAGVPYEQYF.

Only a few counts were recorded for this clonotype. The gene calls are TRBV7-9 and TRBJ1-4; 9 bases agree with TRBD1. Losses at the gene ends were 5 bases for V and 5 bases for J; bases not matched to a gene: 6. This CDR3 region has 15 residues. Germline loops: CDR1 SEHNR, CDR2 FQNEAQ (reference sequence). The CDR3 here is CASSGTGPGNEKLFF. CDR3 nucleotide sequence: TGTGCCAGCAGCGGGACAGGGCCGGGAAATGAAAAACTGTTTTTT.

In this sample, this clonotype turned up a few times. J is TRBJ2-1 and V is TRBV14; D perhaps matches TRBD2 (7 bases). CDR1 and CDR2 from the germline V gene are SGHDN and FVKESK. This CDR3 region has 15 residues. The germline V and J ends were trimmed by 4 bases and 4 bases, with 14 bases remaining between them. CDR3 DNA sequence: TGTGCCAGCAGCCTGGCGGGGGCCTTATACAATGAGCAGTTCTTC. Translation gives CASSLAGALYNEQFF.

The chain uses TRBV27 and TRBJ2-4; D is perhaps TRBD1 (6 bases). The CDR3 contains 15 residues. V gave up 6 bases and J gave up 0 bases, with 12 bases separating them. Germline V CDR1 and CDR2: MNHEY, SMNVEV (reference sequence). The CDR3 spells CASSPYREAKNIQYF. In nucleotides, the CDR3 is TGTGCCAGCAGCCCTTACAGGGAAGCCAAAAACATTCAGTACTTC.

This clonotype came up a few times. The chain recombines TRBV7-9 with TRBJ2-7, with D maybe TRBD1 (6 bases). V lost 5 bases and J 2 bases, leaving 13 bases between the germline ends. Germline assignment: CDR1 SEHNR and CDR2 FQNEAQ (reference sequence). The CDR3 covers 14 residues. CDR3 amino acids: CASSPVGQPYEQYF. CDR3 in DNA: TGTGCCAGCAGCCCCGTCGGACAGCCCTACGAGCAGTACTTC.

This sequence joins TRBV25-1 and TRBJ2-3; D not resolved. The length of the CDR3 is 13 residues. Germline V gene sequence: CDR1 MGHDK, CDR2 SYGVNS. The ends were cut back, 0 bases at V and 6 bases at J, with 7 bases in the middle. The chain's CDR3 is CASSEYNGDTQYF. The CDR3 region has the DNA TGTGCCAGCAGTGAATATAATGGGGATACGCAGTATTTT. Full variable domain (outside the CDR3, taken from reference TRBV25-1 and TRBJ2-3): EADIYQTPRYLVIGTGKKITLECSQTMGHDKMYWYQQDPGMELHLIHYSYGVNSTEKGDLSSESTVSRIRTEHFPLTLESARPSHTSQYLCASSEYNGDTQYFGPGTRLTVL.